Presented here are 2 T cell receptor beta chains from one specimen sequenced in a study of cytomegalovirus exposure and HLA in healthy donors. Assay: immunoSEQ multiplex PCR; the TCRdb copy retains only in-frame clones and omits some. Of around 130,000 clones listed, 89% were seen once; the top ten hold approximately 3.5%. The sequenced sample was PBMCs. The origin of the receptors is a man between 25 and 39 years old in good health and CMV-seronegative.

The chain recombines TRBV28 with TRBJ2-7; the D gene is possibly TRBD2 (6 bases). V was clipped by 5 bases and J by 2 bases, with 19 bases between them. Germline CDR1 is MDHEN and CDR2 is SYDVKM. The CDR3 covers 16 residues. Here the CDR3 DNA reads TGTGCCAGCAGTCTACTTACCGGGACTCTTACCTACGAGCAGTACTTC. This encodes CASSLLTGTLTYEQYF.

This clone was seen a single time. The rearrangement uses TRBV2 and TRBJ2-7; 7 bases are a match to TRBD1. Germline V CDR1 and CDR2: SNHLY, FYNNEI. CDR3 length: 11 amino acids. J gave up 5 bases and V 8 bases, and 3 bases lay outside the gene matches. Here the CDR3 DNA reads TGTGCCAGCGCTGGGACAGACGAGCAGTACTTC. Translated: CASAGTDEQYF.